The 25 T cell receptor beta chains below come from one sample, sequenced in a study of lymphopenia after photon versus proton radiotherapy. Assay: immunoSEQ multiplex PCR; the TCRdb copy retains only in-frame clones and omits some. This table holds 30,000 or so clones, roughly 86% found once. Specimen: peripheral blood, collected from a patient treated with proton-based radiotherapy. The receptors were gathered from a woman aged 55 to 70 with cholangiocarcinoma. Some clones in this sample may be carry-over from other donors' samples.

V and J are TRBV27 and TRBJ1-6; TRBD1 aligns across 7 bases. Germline loops: CDR1 MNHEY, CDR2 SMNVEV (reference sequence). The CDR3 is made up of 13 amino acids. V lost 6 bases, J lost 9 bases, and 5 bases stayed unmatched. The CDR3 nucleotides are TGTGCCAGCAGGGGGACAGTTAGTTCACCCCTCCACTTT. Translation gives CASRGTVSSPLHF.

This clone was seen only a few times. The chain is built from TRBV6-5 and TRBJ2-5; 8 bases fit TRBD1. Germline loops: CDR1 MNHEY, CDR2 SVGAGI. V was clipped by 2 bases and J by 4 bases; unmatched bases: 9. CDR3 length: 16 residues. This CDR3 reads CASSYGAGGSGETQYF. The CDR3 DNA reads TGTGCCAGCAGTTACGGGGCAGGGGGCTCGGGAGAGACCCAGTACTTC.

This clone was seen a handful of times. This chain uses TRBV6-1 with TRBJ1-2; the D gene is possibly TRBD1 (5 bases). Germline V gene data show CDR1 as MNHNS and CDR2 as SASEGT. Trimming pared 3 bases from V and 2 bases from J, leaving 10 bases between. This CDR3 comprises 14 residues. Here the CDR3 DNA reads TGTGCCAGCAGTGAGGGAAGACAGAACTATGGCTACACCTTC. This translates into CASSEGRQNYGYTF.

The chain uses TRBV6-5 and TRBJ2-3, with TRBD2 identical over 11 bases. Trimming removed 0 bases from V and 3 bases from J; junction bases left unmatched: 2. CDR3 length: 16 amino acids. Germline CDR1 is MNHEY and CDR2 is SVGAGI. This CDR3 is CASSYSGLAGTDTQYF. The CDR3 coding sequence is TGTGCCAGCAGTTACTCCGGACTAGCGGGTACAGATACGCAGTATTTT.

The V gene is TRBV19, the J gene TRBJ1-6; the D gene is possibly TRBD1 (5 bases). In germline, CDR1 is LNHDA, CDR2 SQIVND (reference sequence). CDR3 length: 14 amino acids. The V end was cut by 5 bases, the J end by 6 bases, with 11 bases between. The DNA for the CDR3 is TGTGCCAGTAGTCGGGGCGGACCTAATTCACCCCTCCACTTT. It is translated as CASSRGGPNSPLHF.

This chain uses TRBV7-2 with TRBJ2-5; 7 positions match TRBD1. CDR3 length equals 12 residues. Germline loops: CDR1 SGHTA, CDR2 FQGNSA. J lost 8 bases, V lost 6 bases, and 6 bases had no gene match. CDR3 nucleotides: TGTGCCAGCAGACGGGACAGCCATACCCAGTACTTC. Its protein is CASRRDSHTQYF.

This clone was counted a few times. V is TRBV5-4 and J is TRBJ2-5; the D call may be TRBD1 or TRBD2 (7 bases each). V was cut by 6 bases and J by 0 bases, with 12 bases left in between. CDR1 is SGHNT and CDR2 is YYREEE in the germline V gene (reference sequence). The CDR3 length is 14 residues. The DNA of the CDR3 is TGTGCCAGCACCCAGGGGGGGAACCAAGAGACCCAGTACTTC. Residues: CASTQGGNQETQYF.

The rearrangement links TRBV6-6 to TRBJ1-6; 10 bases fit TRBD1. The CDR3 runs 15 residues. Per the germline V gene, CDR1 is MNHNY and CDR2 is SVGAGI (reference sequence). The V and J ends lost 5 bases and 9 bases, in that order; junction bases with no gene match: 7. The CDR3 DNA is TGTGCCAGCAGTAAAGGGGACAGGGGTGGTTCACCCCTCCACTTT. Translation gives CASSKGDRGGSPLHF.

The J gene is TRBJ2-1, the V gene TRBV18, with a possible D match to TRBD2 (8 bases). Trimming pared 2 bases from V and 6 bases from J, leaving 23 bases between. The CDR3 contains 18 residues. Germline V gene sequence: CDR1 KGHSH, CDR2 LQKENI. CDR3 in amino acids: CASSPSLQGTSSANEQFF. CDR3 DNA: TGTGCCAGCTCACCAAGCTTACAGGGGACTAGTTCTGCCAATGAGCAGTTCTTC.

The J gene is TRBJ2-5, the V gene TRBV27; D remains ambiguous. V shed 5 bases and J shed 0 bases, with 7 bases lying between them. This CDR3 region has 13 residues. From germline, CDR1 is MNHEY and CDR2 SMNVEV (reference sequence). The CDR3 loop reads CASSHWDQETQYF. CDR3 sequence (DNA): TGTGCCAGCAGTCACTGGGACCAAGAGACCCAGTACTTC.

The V call is TRBV19, the J call TRBJ1-1; the D is unclear. The CDR3 covers 12 residues. Germline V gene sequence: CDR1 LNHDA, CDR2 SQIVND (reference sequence). V shed 7 bases and J shed 3 bases, with 9 bases lying between them. CDR3 sequence: CASMAGDTEAFF. In nucleotides, the CDR3 is TGTGCCAGTATGGCTGGGGACACTGAAGCTTTCTTT.

CDR3 region: CASSEWVADEQFF. The CDR3 DNA follows: TGTGCCAGCAGTGAATGGGTGGCCGATGAGCAGTTCTTC. The chain recombines TRBV6-1 with TRBJ2-1, with D uncertain. In germline, CDR1 is MNHNS, CDR2 SASEGT. Trimming took 2 bases from V and 8 from J, leaving 10 bases between them. The CDR3 consists of 13 residues.

The chain links TRBV5-1 to TRBJ1-4; D gene unclear. Germline CDR1 is SGHRS and CDR2 is YFSETQ. There are 15 residues in the CDR3. Trimming left V 0 bases short and J 0 bases short, with 6 bases between. The CDR3 DNA sequence: TGCGCCAGCAGCTTGGGACAAGCAACTAATGAAAAACTGTTTTTT. Protein product: CASSLGQATNEKLFF.

The chain links TRBV5-6 to TRBJ1-6; the match to TRBD1 covers 9 bases. The germline V gene has CDR1 SGHDT and CDR2 YYEEEE. V lost 4 bases, J lost 9 bases, and 8 bases stayed unmatched. The length of the CDR3 is 15 residues. The CDR3 here is CASSSRDRVTSPLHF. The CDR3 DNA follows: TGTGCCAGCAGCAGCCGGGACAGGGTTACTTCACCCCTCCACTTT.

In this sample, this clone turned up once. The rearrangement joins TRBV7-9 to TRBJ1-1, with D possibly matching TRBD1 (6 bases). Germline V gene lookup returns CDR1 SEHNR and CDR2 FQNEAQ (reference sequence). V was cut by 5 bases and J by 1 base, with 11 bases left in between. This CDR3 contains 14 residues. CDR3 loop: CASSDPDRNTEAFF. CDR3 sequence (DNA): TGTGCCAGCAGCGATCCGGACAGGAACACTGAAGCTTTCTTT.

The table lists this clone with a few counts. The chain uses TRBV7-2 and TRBJ2-7, with TRBD2 matching 14 bases. The ends lost 5 bases at V and 1 base at J; junction bases unmatched: 13. Germline CDR1 is SGHTA and CDR2 is FQGNSA. The CDR3 totals 19 residues. CDR3 region: CASSQGTSGSFGPSYEQYF. For the CDR3, the DNA is TGTGCCAGCAGCCAAGGGACTAGCGGGAGCTTTGGCCCGTCCTACGAGCAGTACTTC.

The chain has TRBV7-7 and TRBJ2-5; D uncertain. From germline, CDR1 is SSHAT and CDR2 FNYEAQ (reference sequence). Trimming left V 0 bases short and J 7 bases short, with 12 bases between. This CDR3 has 14 residues. The CDR3 bases are TGTGCCAGCAGCTTAGCGCCCCTGGATGGGACCCAGTACTTC. It is translated as CASSLAPLDGTQYF.

V usage is TRBV18 and J usage is TRBJ2-5, with 9 bases that match TRBD2. CDR1 KGHSH and CDR2 LQKENI come from the germline V gene. The CDR3 consists of 20 residues. The ends lost 6 bases at V and 0 bases at J; junction bases unmatched: 20. CDR3: CASSRAQAGGRDGNQETQYF. CDR3 nucleotides: TGTGCCAGCTCGCGCGCCCAAGCGGGAGGACGGGATGGAAACCAAGAGACCCAGTACTTC.

This rearrangement joins TRBV19 to TRBJ1-2; D remains unclear. Trimming left V 3 bases short and J 4 bases short, with 9 bases between. This CDR3 is 13 amino acids long. CDR1 is LNHDA and CDR2 is SQIVND in the germline V gene (reference sequence). CDR3 sequence reads: CASSMRGSYGYTF. CDR3 DNA: TGTGCCAGTAGTATGCGGGGATCCTATGGCTACACCTTC.

The gene calls are TRBV2 and TRBJ2-3; D remains unclear. Germline V lookup: CDR1 SNHLY, CDR2 FYNNEI. This CDR3 is 14 amino acids long. The V gene lost 6 bases and the J gene lost 3 bases, with 13 bases spanning the gap. The CDR3 coding sequence is TGTGCCAGCAGGCCGATGGGGATTACAGATACGCAGTATTTT. Amino acids: CASRPMGITDTQYF.

The chain recombines TRBV6-5 with TRBJ1-2, with unresolved D. The CDR3 length is 15 residues. Per the germline V gene, CDR1 is MNHEY and CDR2 is SVGAGI. The V end lost 6 bases, the J end lost 4 bases, and 18 bases lay between the germline ends. CDR3 protein: CASSFGLAMGYGYTF. The CDR3 DNA is TGTGCCAGCAGCTTCGGACTCGCAATGGGCTATGGCTACACCTTC.

The chain links TRBV7-2 to TRBJ2-3; TRBD2 matches at 9 bases. Trimming cost V 4 bases and J 5 bases; bases outside gene matches: 13. Looked up from germline, CDR1 is SGHTA and CDR2 is FQGNSA. The CDR3 consists of 17 residues. The CDR3 protein is CASSWSRVAGGGDTQYF. CDR3 nucleotide sequence: TGTGCCAGCAGCTGGTCGCGGGTCGCGGGAGGGGGAGATACGCAGTATTTT.

The chain is built from TRBV18 and TRBJ2-1, with D unclear. Trimming removed 0 bases from V and 10 bases from J, with 16 bases in between. CDR1 and CDR2 from the germline V gene are KGHSH and LQKENI. The CDR3 extends over 15 amino acids. In DNA form, the CDR3 reads TGTGCCAGCTCACCACCGAGTATGAAGGGTCGGGAGCAGTTCTTC. Residues: CASSPPSMKGREQFF.

The gene calls are TRBV14 and TRBJ2-1, with no clear D. V lost 3 bases and J lost 8, with 5 bases in between. The CDR3 spans 11 residues. Germline values: CDR1 SGHDN, CDR2 FVKESK. CDR3 residues: CASSQGYEQFF. The DNA of the CDR3 is TGTGCCAGCAGCCAGGGCTATGAGCAGTTCTTC.

The genes are TRBV9 and TRBJ1-4; D might be TRBD1 (6 bases). The V gene lost 3 bases and the J gene lost 3 bases, with 12 bases spanning the gap. The CDR3 is 15 amino acids. Germline V gene lookup returns CDR1 SGDLS and CDR2 YYNGEE. Written as DNA, the CDR3 is TGTGCCAGCAGCGCCGGCGGGGGCTCTAATGAAAAACTGTTTTTT. The encoded protein is CASSAGGGSNEKLFF.